This TCR beta chain was sequenced in a study of molecular identifiers for immune sequencing clone quantification. Preparation methods for the bulk TCR libraries were those previously described, with listed TCR primers. Each CDR3 protein gets one entry after TCRdb re-called the PCR reads with MiXCR. The sample records more than 550,000 distinct CDR3 sequences, roughly 25% being singletons. CDR3 length: 14 amino acids. Losses at the gene ends were 6 bases for V and 2 bases for J; bases not matched to a gene: 7. CDR1 is DFQATT and CDR2 is SNEGSKA in the germline V gene (reference sequence). Sequences were obtained from naive CD8+ T cells from blood, with Jurkat cell RNA spiked in. Subset of the sample: FACS-sorted CD8+CD4-CCR7+CD45RA+ naive T cells. The gene calls are TRBV20-1 and TRBJ2-7, with TRBD1 matching over 10 bases. The TCR sequence derives from a human donor in good health. Some libraries in this study had Jurkat cell RNA spiked in. The CDR3 is CSAGDRGRTYEQYF. CDR3 coding DNA: TGCAGTGCGGGGGACAGGGGACGGACCTACGAGCAGTACTTC.